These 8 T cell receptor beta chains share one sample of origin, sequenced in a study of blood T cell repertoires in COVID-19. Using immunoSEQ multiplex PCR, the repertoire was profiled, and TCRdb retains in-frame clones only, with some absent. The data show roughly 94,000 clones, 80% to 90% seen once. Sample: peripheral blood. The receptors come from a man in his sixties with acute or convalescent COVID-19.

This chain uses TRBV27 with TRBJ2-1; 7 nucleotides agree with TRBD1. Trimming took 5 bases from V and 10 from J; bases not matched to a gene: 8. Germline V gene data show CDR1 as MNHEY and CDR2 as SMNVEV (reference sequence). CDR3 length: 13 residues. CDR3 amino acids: CASSVNVGGEQFF. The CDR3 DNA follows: TGTGCCAGCAGTGTTAACGTAGGGGGCGAGCAGTTCTTC.

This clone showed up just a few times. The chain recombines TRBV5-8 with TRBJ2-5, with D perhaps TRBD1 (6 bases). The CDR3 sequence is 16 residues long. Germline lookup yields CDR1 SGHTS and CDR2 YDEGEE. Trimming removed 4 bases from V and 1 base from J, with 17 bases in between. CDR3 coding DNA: TGTGCCAGCAGCCCCGGACAGTTTGGTCTCCAAGAGACCCAGTACTTC. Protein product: CASSPGQFGLQETQYF.

The CDR3: CASSSGQRNTGELFF. In DNA, the CDR3 is TGTGCCAGCAGCTCAGGACAGAGAAACACCGGGGAGCTGTTTTTT. V is TRBV11-2 and J is TRBJ2-2, with D perhaps TRBD1 (6 bases). Deletions cut 4 bases from V and 2 bases from J, with 11 bases between. The CDR3 spans 15 residues. CDR1 is SGHAT, CDR2 FQNNGV, per germline.

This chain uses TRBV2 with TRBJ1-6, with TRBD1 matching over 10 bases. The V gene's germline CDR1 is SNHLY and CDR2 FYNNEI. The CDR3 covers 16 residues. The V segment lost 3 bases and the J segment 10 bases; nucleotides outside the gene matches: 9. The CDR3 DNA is TGTGCCAGCAGTGACAACGGACAGGGGGTTTACTCACCCCTCCACTTT. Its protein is CASSDNGQGVYSPLHF.

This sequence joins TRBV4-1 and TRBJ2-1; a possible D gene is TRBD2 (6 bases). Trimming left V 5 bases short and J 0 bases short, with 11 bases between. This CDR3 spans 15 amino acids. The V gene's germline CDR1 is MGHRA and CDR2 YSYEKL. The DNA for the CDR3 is TGCGCCAGCAGCGCGGGGTTCAGCTCCTACAATGAGCAGTTCTTC. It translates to CASSAGFSSYNEQFF.

CDR3 nucleotides: TGTGCCAGTCGATACGACAGGGTAAGTCAGCCCCAGCATTTT. This sequence encodes CASRYDRVSQPQHF. The rearrangement uses TRBV19 and TRBJ1-5; 7 bases fit TRBD1. The ends lost 8 bases at V and 6 bases at J; junction bases unmatched: 10. The CDR3 length is 14 residues. CDR1 and CDR2 from the germline V gene are LNHDA and SQIVND (reference sequence).

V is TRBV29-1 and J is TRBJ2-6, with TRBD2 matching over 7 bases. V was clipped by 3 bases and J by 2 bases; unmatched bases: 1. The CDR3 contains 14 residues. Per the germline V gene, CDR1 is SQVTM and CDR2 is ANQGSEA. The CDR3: CSVDRGAGANVLTF. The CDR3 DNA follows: TGCAGCGTTGACCGGGGGGCTGGGGCCAACGTCCTGACTTTC.

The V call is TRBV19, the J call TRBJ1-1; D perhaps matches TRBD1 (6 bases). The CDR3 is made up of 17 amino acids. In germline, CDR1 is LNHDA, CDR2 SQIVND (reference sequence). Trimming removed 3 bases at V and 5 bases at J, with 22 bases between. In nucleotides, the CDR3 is TGTGCCAGTAGTATGTTGGGGTCCCAGGGGAGTCGAACTGAAGCTTTCTTT. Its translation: CASSMLGSQGSRTEAFF.